This is a list of T cell receptor beta chains from one sample in a study of cytotoxic CD8 clonotypes in ibrutinib-treated CLL. This table comes from immunoSEQ multiplex PCR, and its TCRdb copy is limited to in-frame clones, with some not included. Counted here are roughly 180,000 clones, approximately 84% occurring once; the ten biggest clones make up 4.6%. Specimen: PBMCs, collected after 24 months of ibrutinib treatment. All receptors come from a human donor with chronic lymphocytic leukemia. Both conserved end residues are part of each CDR3. Fields, in order: D gene, clone size, V gene, J gene, CDR3 protein, CDR3 DNA. A D gene is named only where the DNA matches it firmly. Only some rows state a clone size, as once, few, many or a class for expanded clones.

D: .
size: .
V: TRBV2
J: TRBJ2-1
CDR3: CASSTVSYNEQFF
DNA: TGTGCCAGCTCCACGGTTTCCTACAATGAGCAGTTCTTC

D: .
size: .
V: TRBV5-5
J: TRBJ2-7
CDR3: CASSWVTGGYEQYF
DNA: TGTGCCAGCAGCTGGGTGACGGGCGGCTACGAGCAGTACTTC

D: .
size: .
V: TRBV7-9
J: TRBJ1-1
CDR3: CASSVPGDTAEAFF
DNA: TGTGCCAGCAGCGTTCCGGGGGACACTGCTGAAGCTTTCTTT

D: .
size: .
V: TRBV6-5
J: TRBJ1-4
CDR3: CASSTRGAKEKLFF
DNA: TGTGCCAGCAGCACCCGGGGGGCAAAAGAAAAACTGTTTTTT

D: TRBD1
size: .
V: TRBV7-2
J: TRBJ1-5
CDR3: CASSLHRQGGQPQHF
DNA: TGTGCCAGCAGCTTACATAGACAGGGAGGTCAGCCCCAGCATTTT

D: .
size: .
V: TRBV5-6
J: TRBJ1-3
CDR3: CASLSRVGGNTIYF
DNA: TGTGCCAGCCTGAGCAGGGTGGGAGGAAACACCATATATTTT

D: .
size: .
V: TRBV5-1
J: TRBJ1-1
CDR3: CASSLVRDSLDTEAFF
DNA: TGCGCCAGCAGCTTGGTACGGGACTCCCTGGATACTGAAGCTTTCTTT

D: .
size: .
V: TRBV6-5
J: TRBJ2-2
CDR3: CASLPGNTGELFF
DNA: TGTGCCAGCCTCCCCGGGAACACCGGGGAGCTGTTTTTT

D: .
size: .
V: TRBV6-5
J: TRBJ1-1
CDR3: CASSSAGIDTEAFF
DNA: TGTGCCAGCAGTTCCGCCGGGATCGACACTGAAGCTTTCTTT

D: .
size: .
V: TRBV9
J: TRBJ1-2
CDR3: CASSVANYGYTF
DNA: TGTGCCAGCAGCGTAGCTAACTATGGCTACACCTTC

D: TRBD1
size: .
V: TRBV28
J: TRBJ1-4
CDR3: CAIRQGRNTNEKLFF
DNA: TGTGCCATCAGACAGGGGAGAAACACTAATGAAAAACTGTTTTTT

D: .
size: .
V: TRBV29-1
J: TRBJ2-2
CDR3: CSVEGGGTGELFF
DNA: TGCAGCGTTGAGGGGGGCGGGACCGGGGAGCTGTTTTTT

D: .
size: .
V: TRBV28
J: TRBJ2-1
CDR3: CASAGVMRQEQFF
DNA: TGTGCCAGCGCAGGGGTAATGCGTCAGGAGCAGTTCTTC

D: .
size: once
V: TRBV5-1
J: TRBJ1-4
CDR3: CASSRGTGVWNEKLFF
DNA: TGCGCCAGCAGCCGAGGGACCGGGGTTTGGAATGAAAAACTGTTTTTT

D: TRBD1
size: .
V: TRBV7-8
J: TRBJ2-6
CDR3: CASSRGQGAIPGANVLTF
DNA: TGTGCCAGCAGCAGAGGTCAGGGGGCAATTCCCGGGGCCAACGTCCTGACTTTC

D: .
size: once
V: TRBV2
J: TRBJ2-2
CDR3: CASSPQGINTGELFF
DNA: TGTGCCAGCAGTCCCCAGGGAATTAACACCGGGGAGCTGTTTTTT

D: .
size: once
V: TRBV9
J: TRBJ2-1
CDR3: CASSVAKYNEQFF
DNA: TGTGCCAGCAGCGTAGCGAAGTACAATGAGCAGTTCTTC

D: .
size: .
V: TRBV5-1
J: TRBJ2-1
CDR3: CASSLGAGRDEQFF
DNA: TGCGCCAGCAGCTTGGGAGCAGGGCGGGATGAGCAGTTCTTC

D: TRBD2
size: once
V: TRBV15
J: TRBJ2-7
CDR3: CATSRDRASGTYEQYF
DNA: TGTGCCACCAGCAGAGATAGGGCTAGCGGGACCTACGAGCAGTACTTC

D: .
size: .
V: TRBV4-3
J: TRBJ2-3
CDR3: CASSQDPHDTQYF
DNA: TGCGCCAGCAGCCAAGATCCGCACGATACGCAGTATTTT

D: TRBD2
size: .
V: TRBV7-3
J: TRBJ2-7
CDR3: CASSLTGGSPYEQYF
DNA: TGTGCCAGCAGCTTAACGGGCGGGAGTCCCTACGAGCAGTACTTC

D: .
size: .
V: TRBV9
J: TRBJ1-2
CDR3: CASSVDPREGYGYTF
DNA: TGTGCCAGCAGCGTAGACCCAAGGGAGGGCTATGGCTACACCTTC

D: .
size: .
V: TRBV7-7
J: TRBJ2-6
CDR3: CASSSGSGANVLTF
DNA: TGTGCTAGCAGCTCGGGGTCTGGGGCCAACGTCCTGACTTTC

D: TRBD1
size: .
V: TRBV7-8
J: TRBJ1-1
CDR3: CASSSTVQGISEAFF
DNA: TGTGCCAGCAGCTCTACGGTACAGGGGATCTCTGAAGCTTTCTTT

D: .
size: .
V: TRBV5-6
J: TRBJ1-1
CDR3: CASSVNTEAFF
DNA: TGTGCCAGCAGCGTGAACACTGAAGCTTTCTTT

D: .
size: .
V: TRBV30
J: TRBJ1-1
CDR3: CAWSVMAYTEAFF
DNA: TGTGCCTGGAGTGTAATGGCCTACACTGAAGCTTTCTTT

D: .
size: .
V: TRBV19
J: TRBJ1-5
CDR3: CASTPQSVSSQPQHF
DNA: TGTGCCAGTACCCCTCAGTCCGTTTCGAGTCAGCCCCAGCATTTT

D: .
size: .
V: TRBV27
J: TRBJ2-7
CDR3: CASSFGQLYEQYF
DNA: TGTGCCAGCAGTTTCGGGCAGCTCTACGAGCAGTACTTC

D: TRBD1
size: .
V: TRBV5-1
J: TRBJ1-3
CDR3: CASSLPGTGTGNTIYF
DNA: TGCGCCAGCAGCTTACCCGGGACAGGGACTGGAAACACCATATATTTT

D: .
size: .
V: TRBV25-1
J: TRBJ2-5
CDR3: CASSVPGPQETQYF
DNA: TGTGCCAGCAGTGTACCGGGACCTCAAGAGACCCAGTACTTC

D: TRBD1
size: .
V: TRBV5-1
J: TRBJ2-3
CDR3: CASSSRTGVGPTDTQYF
DNA: TGCGCCAGCAGCTCCCGGACAGGGGTGGGTCCCACAGATACGCAGTATTTT

D: TRBD1
size: .
V: TRBV18
J: TRBJ1-6
CDR3: CASSPGQGAIGSPLHF
DNA: TGTGCCAGCTCACCGGGACAGGGGGCGATCGGTTCACCCCTCCACTTT

D: .
size: .
V: TRBV6-4
J: TRBJ1-1
CDR3: CASSESDRRNTEAFF
DNA: TGTGCCAGCAGTGAGTCGGACAGAAGAAACACTGAAGCTTTCTTT

D: .
size: .
V: TRBV2
J: TRBJ1-5
CDR3: CASRDLTGPYEPQHF
DNA: TGTGCCAGCAGAGATCTGACAGGCCCTTATGAGCCCCAGCATTTT

D: TRBD2
size: .
V: TRBV11-2
J: TRBJ2-3
CDR3: CASSPGLAGIADTQYF
DNA: TGTGCCAGCAGCCCGGGACTAGCGGGAATCGCAGATACGCAGTATTTT

D: TRBD1
size: .
V: TRBV4-3
J: TRBJ2-1
CDR3: CASSQGQANNEQFF
DNA: TGCGCCAGCAGCCAGGGACAGGCCAACAATGAGCAGTTCTTC

D: .
size: .
V: TRBV11-2
J: TRBJ1-1
CDR3: CASSPDGNTEAFF
DNA: TGTGCCAGCAGCCCCGACGGGAACACTGAAGCTTTCTTT

D: .
size: .
V: TRBV19
J: TRBJ2-7
CDR3: CASSTKRDRYEQYF
DNA: TGTGCCAGTAGTACCAAAAGGGACCGGTACGAGCAGTACTTC

D: TRBD1
size: .
V: TRBV7-9
J: TRBJ1-5
CDR3: CASSLIVFRGHSNQPQHF
DNA: TGTGCCAGCAGCTTAATCGTTTTCAGGGGGCATAGCAATCAGCCCCAGCATTTT

D: .
size: .
V: TRBV6-1
J: TRBJ1-6
CDR3: CASSIQQGYNSPLHF
DNA: TGTGCCAGCAGTATACAACAGGGTTATAATTCACCCCTCCACTTT

D: .
size: many
V: TRBV7-9
J: TRBJ1-1
CDR3: CASKRQSEAFF
DNA: TGTGCCAGCAAAAGGCAGAGTGAAGCTTTCTTT

D: .
size: .
V: TRBV27
J: TRBJ2-7
CDR3: CASSFHPSYEQYF
DNA: TGTGCCAGCAGTTTTCACCCTTCCTACGAGCAGTACTTC

D: .
size: .
V: TRBV7-2
J: TRBJ2-3
CDR3: CASSQRNTDTQYF
DNA: TGTGCCAGCAGCCAGCGGAACACAGATACGCAGTATTTT

D: .
size: .
V: TRBV5-6
J: TRBJ2-7
CDR3: CASSPGPDKYEQYF
DNA: TGTGCCAGCAGCCCCGGACCAGACAAATACGAGCAGTACTTC

D: TRBD2
size: few
V: TRBV11-3
J: TRBJ2-1
CDR3: CASSLGGRGNNEQFF
DNA: TGTGCCAGCAGCTTAGGTGGGCGGGGGAACAATGAGCAGTTCTTC

D: .
size: many
V: TRBV11-2
J: TRBJ2-7
CDR3: CASSLYSGSYEQYF
DNA: TGTGCCAGCAGCTTATACAGCGGTTCCTACGAGCAGTACTTC

D: TRBD1
size: .
V: TRBV2
J: TRBJ1-2
CDR3: CARGGQGKTGYTF
DNA: TGTGCCAGGGGGGGACAGGGAAAAACTGGCTACACCTTC

D: .
size: few
V: TRBV5-6
J: TRBJ2-1
CDR3: CASSSFGLGLWNEQFF
DNA: TGTGCCAGCAGCAGTTTTGGGCTGGGGTTGTGGAATGAGCAGTTCTTC

D: .
size: .
V: TRBV29-1
J: TRBJ2-7
CDR3: CSVEIYNREQYF
DNA: TGCAGCGTTGAGATCTATAATCGCGAGCAGTACTTC

D: .
size: .
V: TRBV5-4
J: TRBJ2-1
CDR3: CASSLSGADNEQFF
DNA: TGTGCCAGCAGCTTATCCGGGGCCGACAATGAGCAGTTCTTC

D: .
size: .
V: TRBV15
J: TRBJ2-1
CDR3: CATSPGGVEQFF
DNA: TGTGCCACCAGCCCCGGGGGAGTGGAGCAGTTCTTC

D: TRBD1
size: .
V: TRBV6-5
J: TRBJ2-3
CDR3: CASSPNRGRDTQYF
DNA: TGTGCCAGCAGTCCAAACAGGGGAAGAGATACGCAGTATTTT

D: .
size: .
V: TRBV28
J: TRBJ1-5
CDR3: CASRPHGGAQPQHF
DNA: TGTGCCAGCAGACCCCACGGGGGGGCTCAGCCCCAGCATTTT